The next 11 T cell receptor beta chains were all read from a single sample in a study of T cell responses to AZD1222 COVID-19 vaccine. Some clones are missing from TCRdb's copy, which holds only in-frame ones; the method was immunoSEQ multiplex PCR. The sample gives roughly 120,000 clones, 94% of which show up once; around 7% is in the top ten. Source: peripheral blood, taken on day 0 of AZD1222 vaccination. The source is an adult in good health.

This chain connects TRBV7-2 to TRBJ1-2, with TRBD1 matching 9 bases. After removal of 4 bases from V and 7 bases from J, the junction contained 7 bases not matched to a gene. Germline V gene data show CDR1 as SGHTA and CDR2 as FQGNSA. The CDR3 sequence is 14 residues long. The CDR3 region is CASSSLTGGFGYTF. CDR3 sequence (DNA): TGTGCCAGCAGCTCTCTAACAGGGGGCTTTGGCTACACCTTC.

The chain is built from TRBV19 and TRBJ2-1; 9 bases are a match to TRBD1. From germline, CDR1 is LNHDA and CDR2 SQIVND (reference sequence). J was trimmed by 3 bases and V by 4 bases; bases with no gene match: 4. The CDR3 has 15 residues. CDR3 in amino acids: CASSTGDRDYNEQFF. The CDR3 nucleotides are TGTGCCAGTAGTACGGGGGACAGGGACTACAATGAGCAGTTCTTC. Drawing the rest from reference TRBV19 and TRBJ2-1, the complete variable domain is DGGITQSPKYLFRKEGQNVTLSCEQNLNHDAMYWYRQDPGQGLRLIYYSQIVNDFQKGDIAEGYSVSREKKESFPLTVTSAQKNPTAFYLCASSTGDRDYNEQFFGPGTRLTVL.

V and J are TRBV6-4 and TRBJ2-3; 7 bases are shared with TRBD2. The germline CDR1 and CDR2 sequences are MRHNA and SNTAGT. This CDR3 region has 13 residues. J gave up 4 bases and V 2 bases, and 0 bases lay outside the gene matches. The DNA for the CDR3 is TGTGCCAGCAGTGACGGGGGGGCAGATACGCAGTATTTT. Translating it yields CASSDGGADTQYF.

The chain carries TRBV2 and TRBJ2-1; D uncertain. Germline V gene data show CDR1 as SNHLY and CDR2 as FYNNEI. Trimming left V 4 bases short and J 4 bases short, with 11 bases between. The CDR3 extends over 14 amino acids. CDR3: CASSGRGAYNEQFF. CDR3 DNA: TGTGCCAGCAGTGGCCGTGGTGCGTACAATGAGCAGTTCTTC.

The chain has TRBV28 and TRBJ1-1, with TRBD1 as a possible D gene (6 bases). Trimming removed 4 bases at V and 1 base at J, with 7 bases between. The CDR3 spans 13 residues. Per germline, CDR1 MDHEN and CDR2 SYDVKM. The CDR3 region has the DNA TGTGCCAGCAGTTGGGGACAGAACACTGAAGCTTTCTTT. It translates to CASSWGQNTEAFF. Filled out from reference TRBV28 and TRBJ1-1, the complete variable domain reads DVKVTQSSRYLVKRTGEKVFLECVQDMDHENMFWYRQDPGLGLRLIYFSYDVKMKEKGDIPEGYSVSREKKERFSLILESASTNQTSMYLCASSWGQNTEAFFGQGTRLTVV.

CDR3 bases: TGTGCCAGCAGAGATTTCTATGGCTACACCTTC. Translated: CASRDFYGYTF. V is TRBV6-5 and J is TRBJ1-2, with no clear D. This CDR3 is 11 amino acids long. Germline V CDR1 and CDR2: MNHEY, SVGAGI. Trimming removed 6 bases from V and 4 bases from J, with 6 bases in between.

The chain employs TRBV7-2 and TRBJ2-2, with 8 bases fitting TRBD2. The CDR3 contains 14 residues. CDR1 SGHTA and CDR2 FQGNSA come from the germline V gene. V lost 1 base and J lost 8; bases outside the gene matches: 3. As DNA, the CDR3 is TGTGCCAGCAGCTTAGGACTAGCGTTTGGGGAGCTGTTTTTT. Protein sequence: CASSLGLAFGELFF.

This clone was seen a single time. The rearrangement uses TRBV10-2 and TRBJ2-3; D is ambiguous. The CDR3 is 12 residues long. Trimming cost V 6 bases and J 1 base, with 5 bases left between them. Germline V CDR1 and CDR2: WSHSY, SAAADI. CDR3 sequence: CASRGRTDTQYF. Written as DNA, the CDR3 is TGCGCCAGCAGAGGCCGCACAGATACGCAGTATTTT.

The V gene is TRBV18, the J gene TRBJ2-2, with D uncertain. CDR1 is KGHSH and CDR2 is LQKENI in the germline V gene. The germline V and J ends were trimmed by 0 bases and 13 bases, with 6 bases remaining between them. This CDR3 region has 11 residues. As DNA, the CDR3 is TGTGCCAGCTCACCACCTCGGAGGCTGTTTTTT. Its protein is CASSPPRRLFF.

This chain joins TRBV6-5 and TRBJ1-1; the D gene is possibly TRBD1 (6 bases). This CDR3 is 15 amino acids long. The V end was cut by 4 bases, the J end by 8 bases, with 20 bases between. Germline V gene lookup returns CDR1 MNHEY and CDR2 SVGAGI. The CDR3: CASSSVSGANSEAFF. CDR3 nucleotide sequence: TGTGCCAGCAGTTCAGTTTCAGGGGCCAACAGCGAAGCTTTCTTT.

The rearrangement uses TRBV11-2 and TRBJ2-1, with 13 bases identical to TRBD2. This CDR3 is built from 18 residues. Looked up from germline, CDR1 is SGHAT and CDR2 is FQNNGV. Trimming cost V 0 bases and J 7 bases; bases outside gene matches: 9. The CDR3 region has the DNA TGTGCCAGCAGCTTAGATTCCCGGACTAGCGGGAGATCTAATGAGCAGTTCTTC. Residues: CASSLDSRTSGRSNEQFF.